The following is a T cell receptor (beta chain) sequence with its context. The data belong to a study of blood T cell repertoires in COVID-19. Source study methods: Reference gene primer amplification in the assay estimated nucleated cell counts. Using immunoSEQ multiplex PCR, the repertoire was profiled, and TCRdb retains in-frame clones only, with some absent. That table furnishes V, J and clone size, whereas the DNA furnished D and trimming. The data contain under 250,000 clones, 70% to 85% of them singletons. V gave up 4 bases and J gave up 6 bases, with 14 bases separating them. Per the germline V gene, CDR1 is SGHRS and CDR2 is YFSETQ. The CDR3 runs to 14 residues. Cohort allocation depended upon clinical history that participants reported.

The chain combines TRBV5-1 with TRBJ2-1, with a tentative D call TRBD2 (5 bases). The sequenced material came from PBMCs or T cells enriched from blood (not recorded which). This clonotype originated in a woman aged 40 to 55 with acute COVID-19. This CDR3 is CASSLRDRVNEQFF. CDR3 coding DNA: TGCGCCAGCAGCCTCCGGGATAGGGTCAATGAGCAGTTCTTC.